This passage covers 2 T cell receptor beta chains from one sample sequenced in a study of T cells in Graves' hyperthyroidism and ophthalmopathy. TCR beta CDR3 sequences were amplified from RNA transcripts. Primed by the HTBI set, a first-round RT-PCR was run on the TCR CDR3. TCRdb reprocessed the multiplex PCR reads via MiXCR and lists one record per CDR3 protein. The sample carries about 480,000 distinct CDR3 sequences, under 15% recorded once. The specimen sequenced was blood. The receptor source for this set is a woman between 18 and 29 years old with Graves' hyperthyroidism.

This chain connects TRBV11-2 to TRBJ2-7; 7 nucleotides match TRBD1. Trimming at V came to 4 bases and at J to 2 bases, leaving 14 bases not matched to a gene. In germline, CDR1 is SGHAT, CDR2 FQNNGV. This CDR3 spans 17 amino acids. CDR3 in amino acids: CASSSGWKGTDTYEQYF. Written as DNA, the CDR3 is TGTGCCAGCAGCTCCGGGTGGAAGGGGACAGATACCTACGAGCAGTACTTC.

This clonotype was recorded many times. The rearrangement uses TRBV3-1 and TRBJ1-3; D not resolved. Germline CDR1 reads LGHDT; CDR2 reads YNNKEL (reference sequence). The CDR3 sequence is 18 residues long. The ends were cut back, 0 bases at V and 1 base at J, with 16 bases in the middle. CDR3: CASSQDQWQMLSGNTIYF. DNA for the CDR3: TGTGCCAGCAGCCAAGATCAGTGGCAGATGCTATCTGGAAACACCATATATTTT.